The rows below give T cell receptor beta chains drawn from one sample of a study of blood T cell repertoires in COVID-19. Assay: immunoSEQ multiplex PCR; the TCRdb copy retains only in-frame clones and omits some. The data contain over 140,000 clones, around 73% of them singletons. Sequencing used peripheral blood. The receptor source for this set is a woman aged 45 to 65 with active or convalescent COVID-19. Both conserved end residues are part of each CDR3. The order of the fields is J gene, D gene, clone size, V gene, CDR3 DNA, CDR3 protein. D genes are given only for firm matches. Size tells how often a clone was seen (once, few, many) or the class of an expanded clone, and some rows leave it out.

J gene: TRBJ1-2
D gene: NA
clone size: NA
V gene: TRBV2
CDR3 DNA: TGTGCCAGCTCCGGACAAACTTTTAGCTATGGCTACACCTTC
CDR3 protein: CASSGQTFSYGYTF

J gene: TRBJ2-6
D gene: NA
clone size: NA
V gene: TRBV28
CDR3 DNA: TGTGCCAGCAGCCCACACCTGGGGGGACGCAGTATAAGTGGGGCCAACGTCCTGACTTTC
CDR3 protein: CASSPHLGGRSISGANVLTF

J gene: TRBJ2-1
D gene: TRBD2
clone size: NA
V gene: TRBV14
CDR3 DNA: TGTGCCAGCAGCCAAGACCCGGGAGGGGCCTACAATGAGCAGTTCTTC
CDR3 protein: CASSQDPGGAYNEQFF

J gene: TRBJ2-1
D gene: NA
clone size: NA
V gene: TRBV4-1
CDR3 DNA: TGCGCCAGCAGCCAACACGGCAATGAGCAGTTCTTC
CDR3 protein: CASSQHGNEQFF

J gene: TRBJ1-2
D gene: TRBD1
clone size: NA
V gene: TRBV29-1
CDR3 DNA: TGCAGCGTTGGACCGGGACAGCCCTATGGCTACACCTTC
CDR3 protein: CSVGPGQPYGYTF

J gene: TRBJ1-6
D gene: NA
clone size: NA
V gene: TRBV3-1/TRBV3-2
CDR3 DNA: TGTGCCAGCAGCCAAGGTAGACTTCCTAATTCACCCCTCCACTTT
CDR3 protein: CASSQGRLPNSPLHF

J gene: TRBJ1-3
D gene: NA
clone size: NA
V gene: TRBV24-1
CDR3 DNA: TGTGCCACCAGTGATTTGTGGAGGGCGGCTGGAAACACCATATATTTT
CDR3 protein: CATSDLWRAAGNTIYF

J gene: TRBJ1-2
D gene: TRBD1
clone size: NA
V gene: TRBV6-2/TRBV6-3
CDR3 DNA: TGTGCCAGCAGTTGGGACAGGGGGTATGGCTACACCTTC
CDR3 protein: CASSWDRGYGYTF

J gene: TRBJ2-5
D gene: NA
clone size: NA
V gene: TRBV4-3
CDR3 DNA: TGCGCCAGCAGCCAAACGGGGGAGACCCAGTACTTC
CDR3 protein: CASSQTGETQYF

J gene: TRBJ1-1
D gene: NA
clone size: NA
V gene: TRBV6-5
CDR3 DNA: TGTGCCTGTCACAGGGCCGCGGGCACTGAAGCTTTCTTT
CDR3 protein: CACHRAAGTEAFF

J gene: TRBJ1-2
D gene: NA
clone size: few
V gene: TRBV25-1
CDR3 DNA: TGTGCCAGCAGTGATAGCAGGGAAGACGGCTACACCTTC
CDR3 protein: CASSDSREDGYTF

J gene: TRBJ1-6
D gene: NA
clone size: NA
V gene: TRBV19
CDR3 DNA: TGTGCCAGTAGGGACAACAATTCACCCCTCCACTTT
CDR3 protein: CASRDNNSPLHF

J gene: TRBJ2-7
D gene: NA
clone size: NA
V gene: TRBV5-1
CDR3 DNA: TGCGCCAGCAGCTTGGAACAGGGTGGTAACGAGCAGTACTTC
CDR3 protein: CASSLEQGGNEQYF

J gene: TRBJ1-4
D gene: NA
clone size: NA
V gene: TRBV4-3
CDR3 DNA: TGCGCCAGCAGCCAAGATTCACTAACGAATGAAAAACTGTTTTTT
CDR3 protein: CASSQDSLTNEKLFF